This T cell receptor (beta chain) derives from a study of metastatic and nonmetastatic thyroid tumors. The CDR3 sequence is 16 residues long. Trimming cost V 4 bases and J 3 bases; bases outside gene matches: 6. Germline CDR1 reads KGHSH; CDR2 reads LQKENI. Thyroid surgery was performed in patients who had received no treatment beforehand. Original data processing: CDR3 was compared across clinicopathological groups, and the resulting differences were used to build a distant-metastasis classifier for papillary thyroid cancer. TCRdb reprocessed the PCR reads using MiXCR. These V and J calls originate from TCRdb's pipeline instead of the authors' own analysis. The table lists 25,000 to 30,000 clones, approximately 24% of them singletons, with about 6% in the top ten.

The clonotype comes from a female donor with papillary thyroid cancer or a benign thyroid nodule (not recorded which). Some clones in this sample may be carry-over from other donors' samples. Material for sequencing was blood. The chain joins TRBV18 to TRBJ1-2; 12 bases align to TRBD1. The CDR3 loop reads CASSQGTGGKHYGYTF. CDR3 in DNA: TGTGCCAGCTCACAGGGGACAGGGGGCAAGCACTATGGCTACACCTTC.